This TCR beta chain was retrieved from a study of blood T cell repertoires in COVID-19 (dated by TCRdb to 2018 to 2020). Turning to the overall study: Collaborator samples came from the United States, Italy and Spain and covered acute and convalescent phases of COVID-19. Nearly every sample came with metadata listing a de-identified subject ID, COVID-19 status, age in years and sex. The material from the prospective study consisted of cDNA or gDNA derived from T cells, B-cell-depleted T cells, or PBMCs. HLA class I and class II types, where available, came from metadata supplied by the sample provider rather than from assay-based typing. Subjects who had been exposed to COVID-19, were actively infected with it, or had recovered from it provided the deeply sampled blood TCRbeta repertoires that made up the dataset. The repertoires were made available in a free public database intended to serve as a resource for research on the immune response to SARS-CoV-2. Samples were obtained from the ongoing ImmuneRACE study (first 160 participants) and from 1,254 subjects provided by 6 global collaborators.

CDR1 and CDR2 are drawn from the germline V gene: SGDLS, YYNGEE. The CDR3 numbers 13 residues from cysteine through phenylalanine. Solely the CDR3 DNA is kept, with 39 bases framed from the first base. After removal of 2 bases from V and 10 bases from J, the junction retains 3 bases not matched to a gene. TCRbeta CDR3 regions were amplified from genomic DNA using the immunoSEQ Assay, a bias-controlled multiplex PCR. Under the source paper's analysis protocol: Within the assay, amplification of reference gene primers was used to estimate how many nucleated cells each sample contained. To quantify the absolute abundance of each unique TCRbeta CDR3 rearrangement, sequence reads were collapsed and filtered. For each sample, productive Simpson clonality was calculated by taking the square root of Simpson's diversity index across productive rearrangements. Sourced from immuneACCESS, this table was stored by TCRdb with only in-frame sequences that have V and J called. A share of the clones is absent; for the studies checked, an unresolved V gene accounts for under half, and the remainder has no known explanation. That table gives V, J and clone size, and the DNA gave D and trimming. The sample table shows some 160,000 clones, and 85% to 90% are seen once. Together, the top ten hold approximately 7% of the sample.

What the work shows at the level of the full study, not this receptor alone: How much clinical and demographic metadata was included differed by source and by participant, and the metadata was provided uncurated.

Enrolling through a virtual design, the prospective study's participants ranged in age from roughly 18 to 89 years and lived across roughly 23 United States geographic areas. In the prospective study, cohorts were assigned on the basis of participant-reported clinical history obtained from a screening survey and a study questionnaire. For ImmuneRACE Cohort 3, a participant was defined as recovered based on two consecutive negative NP/OP PCR tests, clearance by a healthcare professional, or resolution of symptoms. In the prospective study, whole blood, serum and a nasopharyngeal or oropharyngeal swab were collected from each participant by mobile phlebotomists. Over a roughly 2-month period, participants in the prospective study had the option of providing additional blood draws and questionnaires. Blood samples from the prospective study were shipped frozen or at room temperature prior to DNA extraction.

A note on this clone: Its antigen is unknown. Per-base qualities were not stored, and no clone one base away is much larger.

The rearranged segments are TRBV9 and TRBJ1-6; 7 bases in between match TRBD1. The TCR originated in a woman aged 50 to 60 who had recovered from COVID-19. Sequenced: PBMCs or T cells enriched from blood (not recorded which). The CDR3 sequence is CASSVSQGSPLHF. Here is the DNA: TGTGCCAGCAGCGTTTCACAGGGGTCACCCCTCCACTTT.